This TCR beta chain was identified in a study of cytomegalovirus exposure and HLA in healthy donors. Study details: Genotyping of nearly 400 donors showed that roughly 80% belonged to the Caucasian-associated ancestry cluster.

Findings and caveats of the study: The CMV antigen specificity of a few CMV-associated chains was confirmed through in vitro analysis. A classifier reportedly called cytomegalovirus status with high sensitivity and specificity. A prior analysis recorded that most TCR beta V segments were productive about 90% or about 30% of the time.

Details on this clone: Its specificity is unknown.

Germline V gene data show CDR1 as MNHNY and CDR2 as SVGAGI (reference sequence). The CDR3 consists of 15 residues. J gave up 8 bases and V 6 bases, and 9 bases lay outside the gene matches. A multiplex PCR was run with 60 Vbeta primers and 13 Jbeta primers. Assay used: immunoSEQ multiplex PCR; TCRdb lists only in-frame clones, some missing. The sample has around 67,000 clones; around 64% are singletons. This receptor was obtained from a woman in her forties or fifties in good health and CMV-seronegative. The sequencing input was PBMCs. The chain joins TRBV6-6 to TRBJ1-3, with 11 bases aligning to TRBD1. The CDR3 here is CASRTGTGGLDTIYF. CDR3 in DNA: TGTGCCAGCAGGACCGGGACAGGGGGTTTGGACACCATATATTTT.